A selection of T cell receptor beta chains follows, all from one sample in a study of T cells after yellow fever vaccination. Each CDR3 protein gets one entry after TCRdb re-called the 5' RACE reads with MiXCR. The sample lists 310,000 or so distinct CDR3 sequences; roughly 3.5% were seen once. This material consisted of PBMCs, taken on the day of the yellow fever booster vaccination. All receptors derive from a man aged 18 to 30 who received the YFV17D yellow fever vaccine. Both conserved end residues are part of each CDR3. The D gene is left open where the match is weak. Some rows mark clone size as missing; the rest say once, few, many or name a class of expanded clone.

cdr3_nt: TGTGCCAGCAGTTACTCTCAGGAGCCTAACTATGGCTACACCTTC
cdr3_aa: CASSYSQEPNYGYTF
clone_size: many
d_call: NA
v_call: TRBV6-6
j_call: TRBJ1-2

cdr3_nt: TGCAGTGCTGGTCGGAGGGGGAACGAGCAGTACTTC
cdr3_aa: CSAGRRGNEQYF
clone_size: few
d_call: NA
v_call: TRBV20-1
j_call: TRBJ2-7

cdr3_nt: TGTGCCAGCAGCTTGGAGCCGGGGGACAGGGGCTTCGAGCAGTACTTC
cdr3_aa: CASSLEPGDRGFEQYF
clone_size: NA
d_call: TRBD1
v_call: TRBV5-6
j_call: TRBJ2-7

cdr3_nt: TGCGCCAGCAGCTTGGACGTCACAGGGGATACGCAGTATTTT
cdr3_aa: CASSLDVTGDTQYF
clone_size: many
d_call: NA
v_call: TRBV5-1
j_call: TRBJ2-3

cdr3_nt: TGTGCCAGCAGCCAAGGCTCAAAGGCTTTCTTT
cdr3_aa: CASSQGSKAFF
clone_size: NA
d_call: NA
v_call: TRBV3-1
j_call: TRBJ1-1

cdr3_nt: TGTGCCATCAGTGGAACAGGAGGGGACTATGGCTACACCTTC
cdr3_aa: CAISGTGGDYGYTF
clone_size: NA
d_call: NA
v_call: TRBV10-3
j_call: TRBJ1-2

cdr3_nt: TGTGCCTGGAGTGTGTGGGGGGAAGAGACCCAGTACTTC
cdr3_aa: CAWSVWGEETQYF
clone_size: few
d_call: NA
v_call: TRBV30
j_call: TRBJ2-5

cdr3_nt: TGTGCCATCACATCAACCCCGAACACTGAAGCTTTCTTT
cdr3_aa: CAITSTPNTEAFF
clone_size: few
d_call: NA
v_call: TRBV10-3
j_call: TRBJ1-1

cdr3_nt: TGTGCCAGCAGTGCCCGCATCTTACTTCGGGAGGTTGAGACCGGGGAGCTGTTTTTT
cdr3_aa: CASSARILLREVETGELFF
clone_size: NA
d_call: TRBD2
v_call: TRBV27
j_call: TRBJ2-2

cdr3_nt: TGCAGTGCTAAAGGGTCTGGAAACACCATATATTTT
cdr3_aa: CSAKGSGNTIYF
clone_size: NA
d_call: NA
v_call: TRBV20-1
j_call: TRBJ1-3

cdr3_nt: TGTGCCAGCAGCCAAGAATTGTGGGGTACGCAGTATTTT
cdr3_aa: CASSQELWGTQYF
clone_size: many
d_call: NA
v_call: TRBV3-1
j_call: TRBJ2-3

cdr3_nt: TGTGCCAGCAGACCTCCAGGCGCTAGTGGCACTGAAGCTTTCTTT
cdr3_aa: CASRPPGASGTEAFF
clone_size: many
d_call: NA
v_call: TRBV28
j_call: TRBJ1-1

cdr3_nt: TGTGCCAGCAGCTTTCCTTATCTCGGGGGACTAGCGGGAAACATTCAGTACTTC
cdr3_aa: CASSFPYLGGLAGNIQYF
clone_size: many
d_call: TRBD2
v_call: TRBV11-2
j_call: TRBJ2-4

cdr3_nt: TGCGCCAGCAGCTTAGTAGGGGAGAAGGTTTGGAACATTCAGTACTTC
cdr3_aa: CASSLVGEKVWNIQYF
clone_size: many
d_call: NA
v_call: TRBV5-1
j_call: TRBJ2-4

cdr3_nt: TGTGCCACCAGTGACCCGGACAGGGGGGCCAACACCGGGGAGCTGTTTTTT
cdr3_aa: CATSDPDRGANTGELFF
clone_size: NA
d_call: TRBD1
v_call: TRBV24-1
j_call: TRBJ2-2

cdr3_nt: TGTGCCAGCAGCCAAGATGCGGCTAGAGTGTGGCAGTTCTTC
cdr3_aa: CASSQDAARVWQFF
clone_size: few
d_call: NA
v_call: TRBV3-1
j_call: TRBJ2-1

cdr3_nt: TGTGCCAGCAGCCAGAGGGGAACTTCTTATCCCTATGGCTACACCTTC
cdr3_aa: CASSQRGTSYPYGYTF
clone_size: few
d_call: NA
v_call: TRBV14
j_call: TRBJ1-2

cdr3_nt: TGTGCCAGCAGCTTACGGGCTAGCGGGAACGGAGCAGATACGCAGTATTTT
cdr3_aa: CASSLRASGNGADTQYF
clone_size: many
d_call: TRBD2
v_call: TRBV7-2
j_call: TRBJ2-3

cdr3_nt: TGTGCCAGCAGCTTGGGGACTAGCGGGGACATTTACGAGCAGTACTTC
cdr3_aa: CASSLGTSGDIYEQYF
clone_size: few
d_call: TRBD2
v_call: TRBV5-6
j_call: TRBJ2-7

cdr3_nt: TGCGCCAGCAGTGAGTCGCCACCCCTTGAGCAGTACTTC
cdr3_aa: CASSESPPLEQYF
clone_size: many
d_call: NA
v_call: TRBV10-1
j_call: TRBJ2-7

cdr3_nt: TGTGCCAGCTGTGGCCGCAGGGCGGATTCACCCCTCCACTTT
cdr3_aa: CASCGRRADSPLHF
clone_size: NA
d_call: NA
v_call: TRBV5-6
j_call: TRBJ1-6

cdr3_nt: TGTGCCAGCAGCTTCCGGAGGACTTTTCTAAGCTCCTACAATGAGCAGTTCTTC
cdr3_aa: CASSFRRTFLSSYNEQFF
clone_size: many
d_call: NA
v_call: TRBV5-5
j_call: TRBJ2-1

cdr3_nt: TGCGCCAGCAGCCAACGCGCCGGGACTAGCGGGGGGTACAATGAGCAGTTCTTC
cdr3_aa: CASSQRAGTSGGYNEQFF
clone_size: many
d_call: TRBD2
v_call: TRBV4-3
j_call: TRBJ2-1

cdr3_nt: TGCAGTGCTGAGCGGGCGGGGCTCGAAGAAGCTTTCTTT
cdr3_aa: CSAERAGLEEAFF
clone_size: many
d_call: NA
v_call: TRBV20-1
j_call: TRBJ1-1

cdr3_nt: TGTGCCACCTCACTGGCGGGGCATTCAGGGGGCCAGCCCCAGCATTTT
cdr3_aa: CATSLAGHSGGQPQHF
clone_size: many
d_call: TRBD1
v_call: TRBV19
j_call: TRBJ1-5

cdr3_nt: TGCGCCAGCAGCTTCGGCGAACAGGGGCCTTTCTTT
cdr3_aa: CASSFGEQGPFF
clone_size: NA
d_call: TRBD1
v_call: TRBV5-1
j_call: TRBJ1-1

cdr3_nt: TGTGCCAGCAGCTATTACATCGGCCTAGCCCACAATGAGCAGTTCTTC
cdr3_aa: CASSYYIGLAHNEQFF
clone_size: NA
d_call: NA
v_call: TRBV6-2/TRBV6-3
j_call: TRBJ2-1

cdr3_nt: TGTGCCAGCAATGCAGGCTCCTACAATGAGCAGTTCTTC
cdr3_aa: CASNAGSYNEQFF
clone_size: few
d_call: NA
v_call: TRBV12-3/TRBV12-4
j_call: TRBJ2-1

cdr3_nt: TGTGCCAGTATAAGGGGGCGAGTTGGGAGTACTGAAGCTTTCTTT
cdr3_aa: CASIRGRVGSTEAFF
clone_size: few
d_call: TRBD1
v_call: TRBV12-3/TRBV12-4
j_call: TRBJ1-1

cdr3_nt: TGCGCCAGCAGCTCCGGAACGGGGGGCTACACCTTC
cdr3_aa: CASSSGTGGYTF
clone_size: NA
d_call: NA
v_call: TRBV5-1
j_call: TRBJ1-2

cdr3_nt: TGTGCCAGCAGCCAGTCGGACAGGGAAGGTTCACCCCTCCACTTT
cdr3_aa: CASSQSDREGSPLHF
clone_size: many
d_call: TRBD1
v_call: TRBV3-1
j_call: TRBJ1-6

cdr3_nt: TGCAGTGCCAGGGGGTTGGTTCTTTTAGGTGGCTACACCTTC
cdr3_aa: CSARGLVLLGGYTF
clone_size: few
d_call: TRBD1
v_call: TRBV20-1
j_call: TRBJ1-2

cdr3_nt: TGTGCCAGCAGCTTAGGGCCAGCCTCTGGAAACACCATATATTTT
cdr3_aa: CASSLGPASGNTIYF
clone_size: NA
d_call: NA
v_call: TRBV7-6
j_call: TRBJ1-3

cdr3_nt: TGTGCCAGCAGACGAAGCGGGACTGAAAATAGCAATCAGCCCCAGCATTTT
cdr3_aa: CASRRSGTENSNQPQHF
clone_size: few
d_call: NA
v_call: TRBV6-5
j_call: TRBJ1-5

cdr3_nt: TGTGCCATCAGGTCCGTTGGATTCGATGAGCAGTTCTTC
cdr3_aa: CAIRSVGFDEQFF
clone_size: NA
d_call: NA
v_call: TRBV10-3
j_call: TRBJ2-1

cdr3_nt: TGTGCCAGCAGTCCAGGGGCCGGCTCCTACAATGAGCAGTTCTTC
cdr3_aa: CASSPGAGSYNEQFF
clone_size: few
d_call: NA
v_call: TRBV6-1
j_call: TRBJ2-1

cdr3_nt: TGTGCCACCAGCAGAGTTCGGCGGTTAATCACTGAAGCTTTCTTT
cdr3_aa: CATSRVRRLITEAFF
clone_size: many
d_call: NA
v_call: TRBV15
j_call: TRBJ1-1

cdr3_nt: TGCAGCGTTGCCGGGACAGATTCTTACTATGGCTACACCTTC
cdr3_aa: CSVAGTDSYYGYTF
clone_size: NA
d_call: TRBD1
v_call: TRBV29-1
j_call: TRBJ1-2

cdr3_nt: TGTGCCAGCTCAATCGGACAGGGAGCTAACTATGGCTACACCTTC
cdr3_aa: CASSIGQGANYGYTF
clone_size: NA
d_call: TRBD1
v_call: TRBV18
j_call: TRBJ1-2

cdr3_nt: TGTGCCAGCAGCTCAGGGAGGGCTGGAAACACCATATATTTT
cdr3_aa: CASSSGRAGNTIYF
clone_size: few
d_call: NA
v_call: TRBV11-3
j_call: TRBJ1-3

cdr3_nt: TGCAGTGCTAGAGATCGGAGAGGCCAAGAGACCCAGTACTTC
cdr3_aa: CSARDRRGQETQYF
clone_size: many
d_call: NA
v_call: TRBV20-1
j_call: TRBJ2-5

cdr3_nt: TGCGCCAGCAGCACCCTGACAGGGGTTGGCACAGATACGCAGTATTTT
cdr3_aa: CASSTLTGVGTDTQYF
clone_size: few
d_call: TRBD1
v_call: TRBV5-1
j_call: TRBJ2-3

cdr3_nt: TGTGCCAGCAGAAAACAGGGCGTGGGGGCAGATACGCAGTATTTT
cdr3_aa: CASRKQGVGADTQYF
clone_size: few
d_call: NA
v_call: TRBV6-5
j_call: TRBJ2-3

cdr3_nt: TGTGCCAGCTCACGAGAGGTGTGGAACACCATATATTTT
cdr3_aa: CASSREVWNTIYF
clone_size: many
d_call: NA
v_call: TRBV18
j_call: TRBJ1-3

cdr3_nt: TGCGCCAGCAGCCAGTTGCGGCAAGAGACCCAGTACTTC
cdr3_aa: CASSQLRQETQYF
clone_size: many
d_call: NA
v_call: TRBV5-1
j_call: TRBJ2-5

cdr3_nt: TGCGCCAGCAGCTTGCGCAGGAACACCGGGGAGCTGTTTTTT
cdr3_aa: CASSLRRNTGELFF
clone_size: many
d_call: NA
v_call: TRBV5-1
j_call: TRBJ2-2

cdr3_nt: TGTGCCAGCAGCTCCGGCCTTGGCCCCTACGAGCAGTACTTC
cdr3_aa: CASSSGLGPYEQYF
clone_size: few
d_call: NA
v_call: TRBV6-5
j_call: TRBJ2-7

cdr3_nt: TGTGCCAGCAGTTCCCGCGGGACTAGAAGCTACAATGAGCAGTTCTTC
cdr3_aa: CASSSRGTRSYNEQFF
clone_size: many
d_call: TRBD2
v_call: TRBV28
j_call: TRBJ2-1

cdr3_nt: TGTGCCAGCAGCTCCCGGGACAGCCGGGGCGAGCAGTACTTC
cdr3_aa: CASSSRDSRGEQYF
clone_size: many
d_call: TRBD1
v_call: TRBV7-2
j_call: TRBJ2-7

cdr3_nt: TGTGCCAGCAGCATCACCGGGACAGGGGGCACTGAGCAGTTCTTC
cdr3_aa: CASSITGTGGTEQFF
clone_size: few
d_call: TRBD1
v_call: TRBV9
j_call: TRBJ2-1

cdr3_nt: TGTGCCAGCAGCTTAATGGAGGAGAATGAGCAGTTCTTC
cdr3_aa: CASSLMEENEQFF
clone_size: many
d_call: NA
v_call: TRBV7-9
j_call: TRBJ2-1

cdr3_nt: TGTGCCAGCCGAGCACGGCAGGTGTGGGAGACCCAGTACTTC
cdr3_aa: CASRARQVWETQYF
clone_size: many
d_call: NA
v_call: TRBV6-1
j_call: TRBJ2-5

cdr3_nt: TGTGCCAGCAGTTACCATTCCCGAGGGGGAACTGAAGCTTTCTTT
cdr3_aa: CASSYHSRGGTEAFF
clone_size: few
d_call: NA
v_call: TRBV6-2/TRBV6-3
j_call: TRBJ1-1